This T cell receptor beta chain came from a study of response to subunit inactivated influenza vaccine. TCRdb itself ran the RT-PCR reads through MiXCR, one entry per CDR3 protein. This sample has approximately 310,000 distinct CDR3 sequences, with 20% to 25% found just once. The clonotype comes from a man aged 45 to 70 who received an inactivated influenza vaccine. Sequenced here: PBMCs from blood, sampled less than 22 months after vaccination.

Here the CDR3 reads CASSLSSIHEQFF. CDR3 sequence (DNA): TGTGCCAGCAGTTTGAGTAGCATCCATGAGCAGTTCTTC. The V call is TRBV28, the J call TRBJ2-1; D is uncertain. V was cut by 3 bases and J by 8 bases, with 11 bases left in between. Germline V gene data show CDR1 as MDHEN and CDR2 as SYDVKM. There are 13 residues in the CDR3.